This TCR beta chain came from a study of identical twins. On this clonotype itself: What it binds is unknown.

TCRdb re-called the 5' RACE reads with MiXCR, one entry per CDR3 protein. The sample contains some 240,000 distinct CDR3 sequences, about 8.9% of which appear only once. The V and J ends lost 7 bases and 4 bases respectively, with 11 bases between them. The CDR3 extends over 13 amino acids. From germline, CDR1 is MDHEN and CDR2 SYDVKM. Study outcomes and limitations: Whereas memory repertoires showed no such difference, abundant cord blood beta clonotypes carried fewer insertions. Alpha sequences that were out-of-frame and twin-shared showed an excess of low generation probability. For zero-insertion analyses, partial confounding could come from invariant MAIT and iNKT cells.

These data were likewise used in another study, on yellow fever vaccine responses in identical twins.

Sequencing was carried out using CD8+ T cells sorted from blood. The chain employs TRBV28 and TRBJ2-1, with D tentatively TRBD1 (6 bases). This receptor was obtained from a woman aged 18-29 years in good health. The chain's CDR3 is CASNQQGYNEQFF. CDR3 bases: TGTGCCAGCAACCAACAGGGATACAATGAGCAGTTCTTC.